These 15 T cell receptor beta chains originate from one sample sequenced in a study of spatial heterogeneity in lung cancer. Using its own MiXCR run on the 5' RACE reads, TCRdb lists one record per CDR3 protein. The repertoire holds around 60,000 distinct CDR3 sequences, with about 8% as singletons. Time point reported: sample taken at primary tumor resection. Whole RNA, isolated from tumor, nontumor lung or frozen PBMC, was sequenced without prior sorting. This sample comprised PBMCs, obtained at surgery. Receptors were obtained from a female donor with early-stage non-small cell lung cancer.

The V gene is TRBV28, the J gene TRBJ1-5; D not certain. This CDR3 is built from 13 residues. Looked up from germline, CDR1 is MDHEN and CDR2 is SYDVKM. Trimming cost V 3 bases and J 4 bases, with 7 bases left between them. CDR3: CASSLPRNQPQHF. The CDR3 nucleotides read TGTGCCAGCAGTTTGCCTCGTAATCAGCCCCAGCATTTT.

This clonotype was seen at least ten times. The V and J genes are TRBV28 and TRBJ2-2; TRBD1 agrees at 9 bases. V dropped 7 bases and J dropped 6; count of bases not matched to a gene: 9. The CDR3 extends over 15 amino acids. In germline, CDR1 is MDHEN, CDR2 SYDVKM. The CDR3 loop reads CASIAGQGGSGELFF. In DNA, the CDR3 is TGTGCCAGCATCGCGGGACAGGGAGGATCCGGGGAGCTGTTTTTT.

This clonotype was picked up a small number of times. This chain uses TRBV27 with TRBJ2-5; 8 nucleotides align to TRBD2. The CDR3 is 15 residues long. Trimming cost V 6 bases and J 3 bases; bases outside gene matches: 9. The germline CDR1 and CDR2 sequences are MNHEY and SMNVEV (reference sequence). The CDR3 DNA reads as TGTGCCAGCAGCATTGCCGGGACTAGAAAAGAGACCCAGTACTTC. Residues: CASSIAGTRKETQYF.

CDR3 region: CASSLLAEESYNEQFF. DNA for the CDR3: TGTGCCAGCAGTCTACTAGCGGAGGAATCCTACAATGAGCAGTTCTTC. This rearrangement joins TRBV6-2 or TRBV6-3 to TRBJ2-1; 8 bases map to TRBD2. V trimming: 5 bases; J trimming: 1 base; junction bases outside the gene matches: 7. The CDR3 is 16 amino acids. Germline loops: CDR1 MNHEY, CDR2 SVGEGT.

The rearrangement joins TRBV29-1 to TRBJ2-7; the D is unclear. This CDR3 region has 11 residues. CDR1 is SQVTM, CDR2 ANQGSEA, per germline. The ends were cut back, 5 bases at V and 2 bases at J, with 7 bases in the middle. CDR3 nucleotide sequence: TGCAGCGTTCTAACCGCCTACGAGCAGTACTTC. Translated: CSVLTAYEQYF.

The chain employs TRBV27 and TRBJ2-2; a possible D gene is TRBD2 (5 bases). The germline V gene encodes CDR1 MNHEY and CDR2 SMNVEV (reference sequence). V dropped 7 bases and J dropped 4 bases, with 16 bases sitting between them. The CDR3 totals 15 residues. The CDR3 DNA is TGTGCCAGCAACTCAGTTGTACGGGGCACCGGGGAGCTGTTTTTT. This sequence encodes CASNSVVRGTGELFF.

Concerning this clonotype itself: This sequence may be a read error, since a much larger clone differs from it by one base. The J gene is TRBJ1-5, the V gene TRBV12-3 or TRBV12-4; no definite D call. This CDR3 comprises 12 residues. The CDR3 protein is CASSPYSQPRHF. CDR3 sequence (DNA): TGTGCCAGCAGTCCATATAGCCAGCCCCGGCATTTT.

The V gene is TRBV20-1, the J gene TRBJ1-4, with 7 bases fitting TRBD1. V shed 4 bases and J 5 bases; nucleotides not matched to a gene: 7. Looked up from germline, CDR1 is DFQATT and CDR2 is SNEGSKA (reference sequence). This CDR3 has 14 residues. The CDR3 here is CSATTGAGNEKLFF. The CDR3 DNA follows: TGCAGTGCTACTACAGGGGCCGGGAATGAAAAACTGTTTTTT.

This chain joins TRBV19 and TRBJ2-1, with D perhaps TRBD2 (6 bases). There are 16 residues in the CDR3. Germline loops: CDR1 LNHDA, CDR2 SQIVND (reference sequence). The germline V and J ends were trimmed by 5 bases and 7 bases, with 21 bases remaining between them. The CDR3 DNA reads as TGTGCCAGTAGTGAGGGCCGGGCGGGGCGTCGGAATGAGCAGTTCTTC. Translation gives CASSEGRAGRRNEQFF.

A few counts support this clonotype. The chain recombines TRBV5-6 with TRBJ2-1, with unresolved D. The germline V gene encodes CDR1 SGHDT and CDR2 YYEEEE. The CDR3 is made up of 15 amino acids. V was cut by 7 bases and J by 3 bases, with 17 bases left in between. CDR3 protein: CASGRELSNYNEQFF. The CDR3, as DNA: TGTGCCAGCGGTCGCGAACTATCTAACTACAATGAGCAGTTCTTC.

This clonotype was recorded at least ten times. This chain uses TRBV7-6 with TRBJ1-3; D unresolved. With 1 base removed from V and 0 bases from J, the gap between germline ends came to 13 bases. The CDR3 is 17 amino acids. Germline V lookup: CDR1 SGHVS, CDR2 FNYEAQ. The CDR3 protein is CASSLVPTEYSGNTIYF. The DNA of the CDR3 is TGTGCCAGCAGCTTAGTCCCGACGGAGTACTCTGGAAACACCATATATTTT.

This clonotype was recorded a few times. This rearrangement joins TRBV7-3 to TRBJ2-1; D may correspond to TRBD1 or TRBD2 (5 bases each). The length of the CDR3 is 16 residues. Per the germline V gene, CDR1 is SGHTA and CDR2 is FQGTGA. V was shortened by 4 bases and J by 0 bases, with 13 bases between the two germline ends. The CDR3 nucleotides are TGTGCCAGCAGCTCTCGGGGCAGTAGCTCCTACAATGAGCAGTTCTTC. This encodes CASSSRGSSSYNEQFF. The full variable domain, in which reference TRBV7-3 and TRBJ2-1 provide the parts outside the CDR3, is GAGVSQTPSNKVTEKGKYVELRCDPISGHTALYWYRQSLGQGPEFLIYFQGTGAADDSGLPNDRFFAVRPEGSVSTLKIQRTERGDSAVYLCASSSRGSSSYNEQFFGPGTRLTVL.

This clonotype was observed at least ten times. The chain uses TRBV20-1 and TRBJ2-5; D is unclear. From germline, CDR1 is DFQATT and CDR2 SNEGSKA (reference sequence). The CDR3 is made up of 13 amino acids. Trimming removed 1 base from V and 7 bases from J, with 13 bases in between. CDR3 nucleotide sequence: TGCAGTGCTAGAGTCTCGCAGTTTACGACCCAGTACTTC. Its translation: CSARVSQFTTQYF.

This clonotype was counted ten times or more. V usage is TRBV12-3 or TRBV12-4 and J usage is TRBJ2-3; TRBD2 agrees at 11 bases. The CDR3 length is 18 residues. V trimming: 3 bases; J trimming: 4 bases; junction bases outside the gene matches: 12. CDR3 nucleotides: TGTGCCAGCAGTTTTTCTCGACTAGCGGGACATGGTGCAGATACGCAGTATTTT. Translated: CASSFSRLAGHGADTQYF.

This chain links TRBV27 with TRBJ2-1; 8 bases are shared with TRBD2. V was pared by 2 bases and J by 5 bases, with 11 bases of the junction left unmatched. The germline CDR1 and CDR2 sequences are MNHEY and SMNVEV (reference sequence). The CDR3 covers 17 residues. For the CDR3, the DNA is TGTGCCAGCAGTTTAATTTTTGTTAGCGGGAAAAACAATGAGCAGTTCTTC. Protein sequence: CASSLIFVSGKNNEQFF.